This TCR beta chain was sequenced during a study of cytomegalovirus exposure and HLA in healthy donors. 60 Vbeta and 13 Jbeta primers were used in PCR. In the authors' workflow: Tens of millions of unique TCR beta chains, roughly 12 million shared, were counted in a later analysis. TCRdb's table, derived via immunoSEQ multiplex PCR, lists solely in-frame clones and lacks some. V and J calls and clone size are those listed in that table; D and trimming were worked out from the DNA. The sample has some 80,000 clones; about 78% are singletons. A remark on this clone: Its specificity is unknown.

CDR1 and CDR2 (germline): ENHRY, SYGVKD. V was trimmed by 4 bases and J by 1 base, leaving 12 bases between them. The CDR3 totals 15 residues. Points from the study as a whole: Prior analysis indicated that the majority of TCR beta V segments exhibited productivity approximately 90% or approximately 30% of the time. CMV antigen specificity was confirmed in vitro for three CMV-associated chains. A later look showed TCR association rates differing by HLA locus, highest for DRB1 and lowest for HLA-C.

This TCR derives from a man aged 18-30 years in good health and CMV-seropositive. The sample taken for sequencing was PBMCs. The J gene is TRBJ2-3, the V gene TRBV10-3; perhaps TRBD2 as D (6 bases). The CDR3 loop is CAISGRPSGTDTQYF. In DNA form, the CDR3 reads TGTGCCATCAGTGGACGGCCTAGCGGCACAGATACGCAGTATTTT.